Presented here are 30 T cell receptor beta chains from one specimen sequenced in a study of neurological immune-mediated disorders (dated by TCRdb to the late 2010s). The receptor library was made with 5' RACE. Data came from an Illumina HiSeq 2500. The raw public data were reprocessed by TCRdb itself: fastp quality trimming at Q25, MiXCR clonotype calling, in-frame beta chains only. One record per CDR3 amino acid sequence lists the most common genes and DNA. In all, the sample holds 65,000 to 80,000 distinct CDR3 sequences, and 15% to 20% of those were seen once. The ten biggest clones cover 15% to 17% of the sample. Sequences were obtained from PBMCs. The source of these receptors is a woman in her forties in good health.

This clonotype was seen many times. The rearrangement uses TRBV7-2 and TRBJ1-1; D is undetermined. The V gene's germline CDR1 is SGHTA and CDR2 FQGNSA. Between the trimmed V and J ends, which lost 8 bases and 3 bases, there was a span of 13 bases. CDR3 size: 13 residues. The CDR3 coding sequence is TGTGCCAGCTCATACCCTCTAGACACTGAAGCTTTCTTT. As protein: CASSYPLDTEAFF.

This clonotype was recorded many times. The chain has TRBV5-1 and TRBJ1-4; 7 positions match TRBD1. Germline V lookup: CDR1 SGHRS, CDR2 YFSETQ. This CDR3 comprises 14 residues. V trimming: 2 bases; J trimming: 7 bases; junction bases outside the gene matches: 5. The DNA of the CDR3 is TGCGCCAGCAGCTTTGAGGGGGCAGGTGAAAAACTGTTTTTT. Its protein product is CASSFEGAGEKLFF.

This clonotype was recorded at least ten times. J is TRBJ2-2 and V is TRBV6-6; 8 positions agree with TRBD2. J lost 7 bases, V lost 2 bases, and 6 bases had no gene match. The CDR3 sequence is 15 residues long. Germline V gene sequence: CDR1 MNHNY, CDR2 SVGAGI (reference sequence). The CDR3 region is CASSYSGGSGGELFF. The CDR3, as DNA: TGTGCCAGCAGTTACAGCGGGGGCTCGGGCGGGGAGCTGTTTTTT.

This sequence joins TRBV10-3 and TRBJ2-7; 9 nucleotides line up with TRBD1. The germline gives CDR1 ENHRY, CDR2 SYGVKD. V lost 6 bases and J lost 6; bases outside the gene matches: 9. The CDR3 covers 14 residues. The CDR3 coding sequence is TGTGCCATCAGGGGACAGGGATTAGGATCCGAGCAGTACTTC. Translating gives CAIRGQGLGSEQYF.

This clonotype was seen many times. The rearrangement joins TRBV15 to TRBJ2-7; D may correspond to TRBD1 or TRBD2 (5 bases each). Germline V gene data show CDR1 as LNHNV and CDR2 as YYDKDF (reference sequence). This CDR3 spans 16 amino acids. V was shortened by 5 bases and J by 4 bases, with 21 bases between the two germline ends. The CDR3 reads CATSGERGVAYYEQYF. The CDR3 DNA sequence: TGTGCCACCAGCGGCGAGAGGGGAGTAGCCTATTACGAGCAGTACTTC.

This rearrangement joins TRBV7-8 to TRBJ1-1; D possibly corresponds to TRBD1 (5 bases). CDR3 length equals 13 residues. With 4 bases removed from V and 4 bases from J, the gap between germline ends came to 10 bases. Germline V CDR1 and CDR2: SGHVS, FQNEAQ. CDR3 coding DNA: TGTGCCAGCAGCTCCCAGGGTGGCACTGAAGCTTTCTTT. Translated: CASSSQGGTEAFF.

This clonotype was detected ten times or more. This chain joins TRBV4-1 and TRBJ2-3; D unclear. V gave up 3 bases and J gave up 1 base, with 14 bases separating them. CDR3 length equals 16 residues. Germline values: CDR1 MGHRA, CDR2 YSYEKL. The CDR3 DNA follows: TGCGCCAGCAGCCATCTTATTCCAGGTCGCACAGATACGCAGTATTTT. This codes for CASSHLIPGRTDTQYF.

In this sample, this clonotype turned up many times. The V gene is TRBV15, the J gene TRBJ1-4; 8 bases match TRBD1. Germline V gene lookup returns CDR1 LNHNV and CDR2 YYDKDF (reference sequence). V was clipped by 4 bases and J by 10 bases; unmatched bases: 8. This CDR3 region has 14 residues. CDR3 loop: CATSMTGAVGKLFF. As DNA, the CDR3 is TGTGCCACCAGCATGACAGGGGCTGTAGGAAAACTGTTTTTT.

As regards this clonotype: One end of the junction fails to match germline, which may point to a read error. V is TRBV9 and J is TRBJ2-2; D may be TRBD1 or TRBD2 (5 bases each). The germline gives CDR1 SGDLS, CDR2 YYNGEE. The CDR3 contains 15 residues. DNA of the CDR3: TGTGCCAGCAGCGTAGATGGGGCCAGCACCGGGGAGCTATTTTTT. This encodes CASSVDGASTGELFF.

This clonotype occurred many times. The chain couples TRBV7-3 to TRBJ2-1; tentatively, D is TRBD2 (6 bases). V was cut by 4 bases and J by 7 bases, with 14 bases left in between. CDR1 SGHTA and CDR2 FQGTGA come from the germline V gene. This CDR3 is built from 14 residues. CDR3 loop: CASSSLAVMNEQFF. In DNA, the CDR3 is TGTGCCAGCAGCTCATTAGCGGTGATGAATGAGCAGTTCTTC.

In this sample, this clonotype turned up once. No conserved phenylalanine or tryptophan is present at the end of the CDR3, so a read error is the likely explanation. This chain connects TRBV5-6 to TRBJ1-1; 9 bases are a match to TRBD1. The V segment lost 1 base and the J segment 0 bases; nucleotides outside the gene matches: 4. The CDR3 runs 16 residues. Germline V CDR1 and CDR2: SGHDT, YYEEEE. CDR3: CASSLSRDRVNTEAFL. The CDR3 nucleotides are TGTGCCAGCAGCTTGAGCCGGGACAGGGTGAACACTGAAGCTTTCTTA.

This clonotype was recorded many times. The V call is TRBV5-6, the J call TRBJ1-5, with no clear D. Germline V gene sequence: CDR1 SGHDT, CDR2 YYEEEE. This CDR3 region has 12 residues. With 4 bases removed from V and 7 bases from J, the gap between germline ends came to 9 bases. The CDR3 sequence: CASSPFGQPQHF. The CDR3 DNA follows: TGTGCCAGCAGCCCCTTCGGCCAGCCCCAGCATTTT.

This clonotype was seen many times. The chain is built from TRBV20-1 and TRBJ2-5; D might be TRBD2 (7 bases). Germline V gene data show CDR1 as DFQATT and CDR2 as SNEGSKA (reference sequence). V gave up 0 bases and J gave up 4 bases, with 18 bases separating them. The CDR3 sequence is 16 residues long. CDR3 sequence (DNA): TGCAGTGCTAGAGATGGATGGGGGGGCATTCGAGAGACCCAGTACTTC. Translated: CSARDGWGGIRETQYF.

This clonotype was found many times. V and J are TRBV6-5 and TRBJ2-1; D may be TRBD2 (7 bases). The CDR3 spans 15 residues. V lost 7 bases and J lost 5, with 18 bases in between. The germline V gene encodes CDR1 MNHEY and CDR2 SVGAGI. This chain's CDR3 is CASMGRGPWDNEQFF. The CDR3 nucleotides read TGTGCCAGCATGGGGCGGGGGCCTTGGGACAATGAGCAGTTCTTC.

This clonotype was seen many times. The chain carries TRBV5-5 and TRBJ2-1; TRBD2 aligns across 9 bases. V lost 0 bases to trimming and J lost 3 bases; unmatched junction nucleotides: 4. Germline V gives CDR1 SGHKS, CDR2 YYEKEE (reference sequence). CDR3 length equals 16 residues. CDR3: CASSLGASGVYNEQFF. DNA for the CDR3: TGTGCCAGCAGCTTGGGGGCTAGCGGGGTCTACAATGAGCAGTTCTTC.

This sequence joins TRBV5-1 and TRBJ2-6; the D gene is possibly TRBD1 (6 bases). The CDR3 contains 17 residues. Germline loops: CDR1 SGHRS, CDR2 YFSETQ. V lost 0 bases and J lost 0, with 10 bases in between. The CDR3 coding sequence is TGCGCCAGCAGCTTGGGATTACAGGGCTCTGGGGCCAACGTCCTGACTTTC. It encodes CASSLGLQGSGANVLTF. The variable domain in full, with the rest retrieved from reference TRBV5-1 and TRBJ2-6, is KAGVTQTPRYLIKTRGQQVTLSCSPISGHRSVSWYQQTPGQGLQFLFEYFSETQRNKGNFPGRFSGRQFSNSRSEMNVSTLELGDSALYLCASSLGLQGSGANVLTFGAGSRLTVL.

The sample holds a few counts of this clonotype. The chain recombines TRBV6-2 or TRBV6-3 with TRBJ2-1; TRBD2 matches at 8 bases. Germline V gene sequence: CDR1 MNHEY, CDR2 SVGEGT. Germline trimming cut 9 bases from V and 8 bases from J; bases unmatched to any gene: 9. The length of the CDR3 is 13 residues. CDR3 nucleotide sequence: TGTGCCAGTCGATCGGGGGGGGGACATGAGCAGTTCTTC. Its protein is CASRSGGGHEQFF.

This clonotype was observed at least ten times. V is TRBV7-8 and J is TRBJ1-1; 7 nucleotides align to TRBD1. This CDR3 has 11 amino acids. Trimming at V came to 5 bases and at J to 10 bases, leaving 4 bases not matched to a gene. Germline-derived CDR1 and CDR2 are SGHVS and FQNEAQ. The CDR3 coding sequence is TGTGCCAGCAGCGACAGGGATGGAGCTTTCTTT. Protein sequence: CASSDRDGAFF.

There are many counts of this clonotype. The chain recombines TRBV3-1 with TRBJ2-2; 7 bases line up with TRBD1. CDR1 is LGHDT and CDR2 is YNNKEL in the germline V gene (reference sequence). There are 16 residues in the CDR3. Trimming removed 7 bases from V and 0 bases from J; junction bases left unmatched: 8. CDR3 residues: CASTRRGTANTGELFF. The CDR3 DNA sequence: TGTGCCAGCACCCGCCGAGGGACAGCGAACACCGGGGAGCTGTTTTTT. The whole variable domain, filled in from reference TRBV3-1 and TRBJ2-2, reads DTAVSQTPKYLVTQMGNDKSIKCEQNLGHDTMYWYKQDSKKFLKIMFSYNNKELIINETVPNRFSPKSPDKAHLNLHINSLELGDSAVYFCASTRRGTANTGELFFGEGSRLTVL.

As concerns this clonotype: Compared with germline, one end of the junction differs, possibly owing to a read error. The chain couples TRBV10-3 to TRBJ1-6, with D perhaps TRBD1 (5 bases). Germline loops: CDR1 ENHRY, CDR2 SYGVKD. The CDR3 covers 13 residues. The CDR3 reads CAIWDGDKSPLHF. In nucleotides, the CDR3 is TGTGCCATCTGGGACGGAGATAAATCACCCCTCCACTTT.

This clonotype was seen ten or more times. V usage is TRBV10-3 and J usage is TRBJ2-7; the match to TRBD2 covers 8 bases. In germline, CDR1 is ENHRY, CDR2 SYGVKD. J lost 2 bases, V lost 4 bases, and 4 bases had no gene match. This CDR3 has 14 amino acids. CDR3 in DNA: TGTGCCATCAGTGTACTAGCGGCGACCTACGAGCAGTACTTC. This codes for CAISVLAATYEQYF.

This clonotype was found a few times. The chain links TRBV2 to TRBJ2-3; 9 bases are shared with TRBD2. The J segment lost 5 bases and the V segment lost 8 bases, leaving 8 bases of the junction unmatched. This CDR3 is built from 14 residues. Germline V gives CDR1 SNHLY, CDR2 FYNNEI. The CDR3 nucleotides are TGTGCCAGCGAAAGCGGGGGGTCAAGAGATACGCAGTATTTT. It codes for CASESGGSRDTQYF. The full variable domain, rest sourced from reference TRBV2 and TRBJ2-3, is EPEVTQTPSHQVTQMGQEVILRCVPISNHLYFYWYRQILGQKVEFLVSFYNNEISEKSEIFDDQFSVERPDGSNFTLKIRSTKLEDSAMYFCASESGGSRDTQYFGPGTRLTVL.

This clonotype was counted many times. The junction departs from germline at one end; a sequencing error may be responsible. The rearrangement uses TRBV20-1 and TRBJ2-7; a possible D gene is TRBD2 (5 bases). Germline V gene data show CDR1 as DFQATT and CDR2 as SNEGSKA (reference sequence). There are 9 residues in the CDR3. As DNA, the CDR3 is TGCAGTGCTAGAGATCGCGGGCACTTC. Translated, it gives CSARDRGHF.

This clonotype was detected ten times or more. The chain carries TRBV7-2 and TRBJ2-7; no firm D call. V was pared by 2 bases and J by 1 base, with 6 bases between. Germline CDR1 SGHTA, CDR2 FQGNSA. The CDR3 has 13 residues. DNA for the CDR3: TGTGCCAGCAGCTTACGCCGATCCTACGAGCAGTACTTC. It specifies CASSLRRSYEQYF.

This clonotype was recorded at least ten times. The gene calls are TRBV12-3 or TRBV12-4 and TRBJ1-5, with D hard to call. This CDR3 has 14 residues. V was trimmed by 1 base and J by 7 bases, leaving 11 bases between them. The CDR3 reads CASSLEGYRQPQHF. The CDR3 coding sequence is TGTGCCAGCAGTTTAGAAGGGTATAGACAGCCCCAGCATTTT.

This clonotype was detected only a few times. The J gene is TRBJ2-3, the V gene TRBV6-6; 9 bases are a match to TRBD1. The CDR3 sequence is 15 residues long. Germline CDR1 reads MNHNY; CDR2 reads SVGAGI (reference sequence). The ends lost 6 bases at V and 6 bases at J; junction bases unmatched: 10. The CDR3 here is CASSKDRGGVDTQYF. Here the CDR3 DNA reads TGTGCCAGCAGCAAGGACAGGGGTGGGGTGGATACGCAGTATTTT.

Concerning this clonotype: At one of its ends the junction is not consistent with the germline gene, which may arise from a read error. This rearrangement joins TRBV11-1 to TRBJ2-5; D possibly uses TRBD1 or TRBD2 (5 bases each). This CDR3 has 14 amino acids. Germline V gene sequence: CDR1 SGHAT, CDR2 FQDESV (reference sequence). CDR3 coding DNA: TGTGCCAGCAGCTTAGTGGGGTCCTCGGGGACCAAGTACTTC. Translation gives CASSLVGSSGTKYF.

This clonotype was recorded a few times. The chain is built from TRBV7-9 and TRBJ2-7; D not certain. From germline, CDR1 is SEHNR and CDR2 FQNEAQ (reference sequence). CDR3 length equals 12 residues. With 6 bases removed from V and 6 bases from J, the gap between germline ends came to 12 bases. The CDR3 DNA reads TGTGCCAGCAGTCCCGACATTCCCGAGCAGTACTTC. Translated, it gives CASSPDIPEQYF.

Notes on this clonotype: This may stem from a read error, because a much larger clone lies one nucleotide away. V and J are TRBV12-3 or TRBV12-4 and TRBJ2-5, with a weak D call TRBD1 (6 bases). Deletions cut 6 bases from V and 5 bases from J, with 16 bases between. The CDR3 totals 14 residues. The CDR3 sequence is CASSKLAGEETQYF. As DNA, the CDR3 is TGTGCCAGCAGCAAGTTGGCAGGGGAGGAGACCCAGTACTTC.

This clonotype appeared many times. The chain combines TRBV6-6 with TRBJ2-5, with 10 positions matching TRBD1. J was trimmed by 4 bases and V by 4 bases; bases with no gene match: 6. The CDR3 spans 15 residues. Germline assignment: CDR1 MNHNY and CDR2 SVGAGI (reference sequence). CDR3 sequence (DNA): TGTGCCAGCAGTTCCCCCGGGACAGGGGTAGAGACCCAGTACTTC. Protein sequence: CASSSPGTGVETQYF.